The 28 T cell receptor beta chains given below trace back to one sample, sequenced in a study of shared clonotypes between healthy human individuals (dated by TCRdb to the early 2020s). Library method: the immunoSEQ multiplex PCR assay. TCRdb provides this immuneACCESS table in a form limited to in-frame rearrangements. Some clones are lacking; in checked studies, under half of them reflect an unresolved V gene, and why the rest are absent is not known. The sample includes roughly 2,300,000 clones, with 92% observed a single time. The ten biggest clones cover around 0.4% of the sample. Sample: naive CD4+ T cells from PBMCs. The intended sense of this specimen's cell subset or site label: CD45RA+ positively selected. Receptors were obtained from a man aged 18 to 35 in good health. Some clones in this sample may be carry-over from other donors' samples.

The chain uses TRBV5-4 and TRBJ2-1, with 11 bases that match TRBD2. The CDR3 contains 18 residues. The V and J ends lost 6 bases and 2 bases, in that order; junction bases with no gene match: 13. In germline, CDR1 is SGHNT, CDR2 YYREEE (reference sequence). CDR3 sequence (DNA): TGTGCCAGCACAGGGACTAGCGGAGACCGGGGGGCCTACAATGAGCAGTTCTTC. As protein: CASTGTSGDRGAYNEQFF.

This chain links TRBV28 with TRBJ2-7; D call uncertain. This CDR3 has 15 amino acids. Germline CDR1 reads MDHEN; CDR2 reads SYDVKM. With 6 bases removed from V and 0 bases from J, the gap between germline ends came to 15 bases. The CDR3 protein is CASSQLTSASYEQYF. The CDR3 DNA reads as TGTGCCAGCAGCCAGTTAACGTCCGCCTCCTACGAGCAGTACTTC.

This clone was observed once. The chain combines TRBV28 with TRBJ1-1, with 9 bases matching TRBD1. The CDR3 length is 15 residues. Germline V gene lookup returns CDR1 MDHEN and CDR2 SYDVKM. The V gene end was trimmed by 2 bases and the J gene end by 5 bases; junction bases not matched to a gene: 6. The CDR3 DNA is TGTGCCAGCAGTTTAGGGGGACAGGGCAGGACTGAAGCTTTCTTT. Translating gives CASSLGGQGRTEAFF.

V is TRBV6-6 and J is TRBJ1-2; the D gene is possibly TRBD1 (5 bases). The germline V and J ends were trimmed by 8 bases and 3 bases, with 22 bases remaining between them. The CDR3 contains 16 residues. Germline values: CDR1 MNHNY, CDR2 SVGAGI (reference sequence). CDR3 sequence: CASVPGVGTSDYGYTF. The DNA of the CDR3 is TGTGCCAGCGTCCCGGGAGTGGGGACGAGTGACTATGGCTACACCTTC.

In DNA form, the CDR3 reads TGTGCCAGCAGCACTTGGCCAAAGCTCTACGAGCAGTACTTC. Translated: CASSTWPKLYEQYF. V usage is TRBV7-2 and J usage is TRBJ2-7, with no clear D. Trimming removed 5 bases at V and 3 bases at J, with 14 bases between. This CDR3 comprises 14 residues. CDR1 SGHTA and CDR2 FQGNSA come from the germline V gene.

This clone was observed once. The chain uses TRBV7-9 and TRBJ2-5; tentatively, D is TRBD2 (5 bases). The J call may be incorrect, as the DNA end agrees better with TRBJ2-7. This CDR3 is built from 16 residues. Germline CDR1 is SEHNR and CDR2 is FQNEAQ (reference sequence). DNA for the CDR3: TGTGCCAGCAGTCCTAGTTATACGGGAAGCGTATACGAGCAGTACTTC. It translates to CASSPSYTGSVYEQYF.

J is TRBJ2-1 and V is TRBV6-1; D might be TRBD1 (6 bases). CDR3 length: 14 amino acids. Trimming left V 6 bases short and J 5 bases short, with 14 bases between. Germline lookup yields CDR1 MNHNS and CDR2 SASEGT. The CDR3 spells CASSSPRGNNEQFF. In DNA, the CDR3 is TGTGCCAGCAGCTCGCCCAGGGGTAACAATGAGCAGTTCTTC.

The chain couples TRBV7-7 to TRBJ2-3, with TRBD1 identical over 9 bases. The CDR3 totals 15 residues. V lost 5 bases, J lost 0 bases, and 3 bases stayed unmatched. The germline gives CDR1 SSHAT, CDR2 FNYEAQ (reference sequence). CDR3 sequence: CASSMDRGSTDTQYF. In DNA form, the CDR3 reads TGTGCCAGCAGCATGGACAGGGGAAGCACAGATACGCAGTATTTT.

CDR3 in amino acids: CASSSEPGTSRETQYF. For the CDR3, the DNA is TGTGCCAGCAGCTCGGAGCCTGGGACTAGTCGGGAGACCCAGTACTTC. The V and J genes are TRBV5-4 and TRBJ2-5, with 8 nucleotides matching TRBD2. J gave up 5 bases and V 3 bases, and 12 bases lay outside the gene matches. CDR3 size: 16 residues. CDR1 and CDR2 (germline): SGHNT, YYREEE (reference sequence).

The V gene is TRBV5-6, the J gene TRBJ2-1; D uncertain. This CDR3 is 16 amino acids long. Germline CDR1 reads SGHDT; CDR2 reads YYEEEE. Trimming took off 1 base at V and 0 bases at J, with 11 bases between the two ends. The CDR3 spells CASSLNPSYSYNEQFF. The CDR3 bases are TGTGCCAGCAGCTTGAATCCCTCCTACTCCTACAATGAGCAGTTCTTC.

The chain couples TRBV19 to TRBJ2-2; D unresolved. There are 15 residues in the CDR3. The V gene lost 4 bases and the J gene lost 2 bases, with 11 bases spanning the gap. From germline, CDR1 is LNHDA and CDR2 SQIVND (reference sequence). The CDR3 here is CASSKQTLNTGELFF. The CDR3 DNA sequence: TGTGCCAGTAGTAAGCAGACCTTAAACACCGGGGAGCTGTTTTTT.

The rearrangement joins TRBV5-1 to TRBJ1-2, with 12 bases matching TRBD1. The V gene end was trimmed by 7 bases and the J gene end by 4 bases; junction bases not matched to a gene: 11. CDR1 SGHRS and CDR2 YFSETQ come from the germline V gene. The CDR3 spans 16 residues. The DNA for the CDR3 is TGCGCCAGCTCCAACCGGGACAGGGGGCTTGGCTATGGCTACACCTTC. Translating it yields CASSNRDRGLGYGYTF.

The chain has TRBV30 and TRBJ1-3; D is possibly TRBD1 (6 bases). The CDR3 consists of 14 residues. Trimming removed 2 bases from V and 1 base from J, with 9 bases in between. Germline V CDR1 and CDR2: GTSNPN, SVGIG (reference sequence). CDR3 coding DNA: TGTGCCTGGAGTAAGGGGGGATCTGGAAACACCATATATTTT. This translates into CAWSKGGSGNTIYF.

Comments on this clone: Distinct nucleotide sequences in the sample also encode this CDR3. This chain connects TRBV28 to TRBJ2-1; D gene ambiguous. The V and J ends lost 5 bases and 6 bases respectively, with 2 bases between them. CDR3 length: 10 residues. Germline values: CDR1 MDHEN, CDR2 SYDVKM. The CDR3 region has the DNA TGTGCCAGCAGTGTCAATGAGCAGTTCTTC. This sequence encodes CASSVNEQFF.

The CDR3 here is CASSLAGASAEQYF. The CDR3 DNA reads TGTGCCAGCAGTCTAGCGGGAGCGTCGGCCGAGCAGTACTTC. The chain couples TRBV6-6 to TRBJ2-7; 10 positions agree with TRBD2. This CDR3 comprises 14 residues. V shed 5 bases, J shed 6 bases, and the junction held 7 bases outside the gene matches. Germline V gene sequence: CDR1 MNHNY, CDR2 SVGAGI (reference sequence).

This chain's CDR3 is CASRTQTVNGDTQYF. The DNA of the CDR3 is TGTGCCAGCAGGACTCAGACAGTCAACGGAGATACGCAGTATTTT. The V call is TRBV28, the J call TRBJ2-3, with a possible D match to TRBD1 (5 bases). CDR1 MDHEN and CDR2 SYDVKM come from the germline V gene. The CDR3 runs 15 residues. V was cut by 6 bases and J by 5 bases, with 18 bases left in between.

The chain has TRBV11-3 and TRBJ2-7; weak D call: TRBD1 (5 bases). CDR1 is SGHNT, CDR2 YENEEA, per germline. V lost 1 base and J 3 bases, leaving 13 bases between the germline ends. The CDR3 spans 15 residues. This CDR3 reads CASSLGVAGHYEQYF. CDR3 sequence (DNA): TGTGCCAGCAGCTTAGGAGTGGCAGGGCACTACGAGCAGTACTTC.

The chain is built from TRBV27 and TRBJ2-2, with 14 bases fitting TRBD2. The CDR3 extends over 18 amino acids. CDR1 is MNHEY, CDR2 SMNVEV, per germline (reference sequence). J was trimmed by 2 bases and V by 4 bases; bases with no gene match: 6. CDR3: CASSSLGLAGGNTGELFF. CDR3 nucleotides: TGTGCCAGCAGTTCCCTCGGACTAGCGGGAGGAAACACCGGGGAGCTGTTTTTT.

The chain links TRBV6-6 to TRBJ1-2, with D hard to call. CDR3 length equals 11 residues. V gave up 6 bases and J gave up 3 bases, with 5 bases separating them. The germline CDR1 and CDR2 sequences are MNHNY and SVGAGI (reference sequence). CDR3 residues: CASSPDYGYTF. DNA of the CDR3: TGTGCCAGCAGCCCCGACTATGGCTACACCTTC.

The rearrangement joins TRBV7-9 to TRBJ1-1, with 10 bases matching TRBD1. The V segment lost 7 bases and the J segment 7 bases; nucleotides outside the gene matches: 6. The CDR3 loop spans 13 amino acids. Germline CDR1 and CDR2: SEHNR and FQNEAQ (reference sequence). In nucleotides, the CDR3 is TGTGCCAGCACCAGGACAGGGGGAGATGAAGCTTTCTTT. This codes for CASTRTGGDEAFF. The variable domain in full, with the rest retrieved from reference TRBV7-9 and TRBJ1-1, is DTGVSQNPRHKITKRGQNVTFRCDPISEHNRLYWYRQTLGQGPEFLTYFQNEAQLEKSRLLSDRFSAERPKGSFSTLEIQRTEQGDSAMYLCASTRTGGDEAFFGQGTRLTVV.

Points on this clone: The sample contains more than one DNA sequence encoding this CDR3. The chain carries TRBV20-1 and TRBJ2-1; the D gene is possibly TRBD2 (6 bases). The germline V and J ends were trimmed by 1 base and 9 bases, with 7 bases remaining between them. The CDR3 consists of 11 residues. Germline V gene lookup returns CDR1 DFQATT and CDR2 SNEGSKA (reference sequence). This CDR3 reads CSARAAGEQFF. CDR3 sequence (DNA): TGCAGTGCTAGAGCAGCGGGTGAGCAGTTCTTC.

This chain uses TRBV5-1 with TRBJ2-3; D is perhaps TRBD1 or TRBD2 (5 bases each). V lost 0 bases and J 9 bases, leaving 11 bases between the germline ends. The V gene's germline CDR1 is SGHRS and CDR2 YFSETQ. The CDR3 totals 13 residues. The CDR3 nucleotides read TGCGCCAGCAGCTTGGCCCTAGCAGGGACGCAGTATTTT. Amino acids: CASSLALAGTQYF.

The gene calls are TRBV5-5 and TRBJ1-1, with 9 bases lining up with TRBD1. CDR1 and CDR2 (germline): SGHKS, YYEKEE (reference sequence). Unmatched junction bases numbered 4, after V lost 3 bases and J lost 1 base. The CDR3 length is 15 residues. CDR3 coding DNA: TGTGCCAGCAGCTGGGGGACAGGGACGAACACTGAAGCTTTCTTT. Its translation: CASSWGTGTNTEAFF.

The rearrangement uses TRBV28 and TRBJ1-3; D unclear. This CDR3 region has 13 residues. Trimming removed 6 bases at V and 0 bases at J, with 6 bases between. Per germline, CDR1 MDHEN and CDR2 SYDVKM. The CDR3 region is CASRFSSGNTIYF. DNA for the CDR3: TGTGCCAGCAGGTTTTCCTCTGGAAACACCATATATTTT. The whole variable domain, remainder taken from reference TRBV28 and TRBJ1-3, is DVKVTQSSRYLVKRTGEKVFLECVQDMDHENMFWYRQDPGLGLRLIYFSYDVKMKEKGDIPEGYSVSREKKERFSLILESASTNQTSMYLCASRFSSGNTIYFGEGSWLTVV.

The rearrangement links TRBV4-3 to TRBJ2-5; 10 bases are shared with TRBD2. Germline values: CDR1 LGHNA, CDR2 YSLEER. The CDR3 consists of 15 residues. The V gene end was trimmed by 0 bases and the J gene end by 7 bases; junction bases not matched to a gene: 5. CDR3 amino acids: CASSQEASGRTTQYF. CDR3 sequence (DNA): TGCGCCAGCAGCCAAGAGGCTAGCGGGAGAACGACCCAGTACTTC.

The rearrangement joins TRBV12-5 to TRBJ2-1; D call uncertain. CDR1 and CDR2 from the germline V gene are LGHNT and FRNRAP. The V and J ends lost 6 bases and 1 base respectively, with 7 bases between them. The CDR3 is 13 amino acids. CDR3 in amino acids: CASGVSSYNEQFF. The DNA of the CDR3 is TGTGCTAGTGGAGTCAGTTCCTACAATGAGCAGTTCTTC. The full variable domain, its missing parts supplied by reference TRBV12-5 and TRBJ2-1, is DARVTQTPRHKVTEMGQEVTMRCQPILGHNTVFWYRQTMMQGLELLAYFRNRAPLDDSGMPKDRFSAEMPDATLATLKIQPSEPRDSAVYFCASGVSSYNEQFFGPGTRLTVL.

The gene calls are TRBV10-3 and TRBJ1-2, with a tentative D call TRBD1 (5 bases). The CDR3 is 13 residues long. V was cut by 6 bases and J by 2 bases, with 10 bases left in between. Germline-derived CDR1 and CDR2 are ENHRY and SYGVKD. The CDR3 loop reads CAISVGGNYGYTF. The CDR3 DNA reads TGTGCCATCAGCGTTGGGGGAAACTATGGCTACACCTTC.

The chain links TRBV5-1 to TRBJ2-5, with a possible D match to TRBD2 (5 bases). Germline V CDR1 and CDR2: SGHRS, YFSETQ. The ends were cut back, 0 bases at V and 5 bases at J, with 17 bases in the middle. This CDR3 contains 16 residues. The CDR3 nucleotides are TGCGCCAGCAGCTTGGTCCCAAGGTCCGGCGGGGAGACCCAGTACTTC. Translated, it gives CASSLVPRSGGETQYF. The full variable domain, rest sourced from reference TRBV5-1 and TRBJ2-5, is KAGVTQTPRYLIKTRGQQVTLSCSPISGHRSVSWYQQTPGQGLQFLFEYFSETQRNKGNFPGRFSGRQFSNSRSEMNVSTLELGDSALYLCASSLVPRSGGETQYFGPGTRLLVL.